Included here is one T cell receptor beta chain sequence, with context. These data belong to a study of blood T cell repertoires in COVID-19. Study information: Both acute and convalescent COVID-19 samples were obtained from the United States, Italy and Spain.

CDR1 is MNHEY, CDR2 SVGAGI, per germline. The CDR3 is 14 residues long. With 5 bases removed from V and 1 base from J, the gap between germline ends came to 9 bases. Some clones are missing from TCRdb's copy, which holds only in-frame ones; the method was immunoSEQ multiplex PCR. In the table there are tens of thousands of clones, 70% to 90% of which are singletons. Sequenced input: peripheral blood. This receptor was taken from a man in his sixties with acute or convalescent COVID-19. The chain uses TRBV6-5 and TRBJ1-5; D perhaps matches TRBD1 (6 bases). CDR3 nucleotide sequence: TGTGCCAGCAGTCTCGGACAGAGCAATCAGCCCCAGCATTTT. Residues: CASSLGQSNQPQHF.